This T cell receptor beta chain appears in the sequencing data of a study of radiation and T cells in renal cell carcinoma. Study details: Nephrectomy followed 15 Gy stereotactic body radiation by 4 weeks. Study findings and constraints: Top tumor clonotypes rose in blood 2 weeks post-radiation, then contracted.

Indicated time point: baseline pretreatment blood. The sample's treatment: 15 Gy SBRT to primary tumor, nephrectomy 4 weeks later. After SBRT, blood was collected at 2 and 4 weeks, plus baseline. This renal cell carcinoma was of the clear cell type. The CDR3 extends over 13 amino acids. Germline CDR1 is SQVTM and CDR2 is ANQGSEA. Trimming shortened V by 4 bases and J by 0 bases, and 9 bases separated the two germline ends. This clone was observed a handful of times. Its antigen is as yet unknown. Clones were read by immunoSEQ multiplex PCR, and TCRdb kept only the in-frame ones, dropping some. The sample has under 55,000 clones, roughly 80% seen once.

The sequence came from a woman aged 65 to 85 with renal cell carcinoma. Material: blood, obtained from a patient whose treatment included radiotherapy and nephrectomy. The chain joins TRBV29-1 to TRBJ1-1; D not resolved. The chain's CDR3 is CSVAMEMNTEAFF. The CDR3 region has the DNA TGCAGCGTTGCCATGGAGATGAACACTGAAGCTTTCTTT.